The 21 T cell receptor beta chains below come from one sample, sequenced in a study of T cell responses to AZD1222 COVID-19 vaccine. Assay: immunoSEQ multiplex PCR; the TCRdb copy retains only in-frame clones and omits some. The sample includes about 150,000 clones, 80% to 95% of them seen just once. The specimen comprised peripheral blood, sampled on day 0 of AZD1222 vaccination. The receptors here all came from an adult in good health.

V and J are TRBV5-1 and TRBJ1-5; D is uncertain. The CDR3 is 14 residues long. V was pared by 2 bases and J by 8 bases, with 14 bases between. Looked up from germline, CDR1 is SGHRS and CDR2 is YFSETQ. CDR3 DNA sequence: TGCGCCAGCAGCTTAGGGTACGGGCGAGAGCCCCAGCATTTT. Its translation: CASSLGYGREPQHF. The whole variable domain, remainder taken from reference TRBV5-1 and TRBJ1-5, is KAGVTQTPRYLIKTRGQQVTLSCSPISGHRSVSWYQQTPGQGLQFLFEYFSETQRNKGNFPGRFSGRQFSNSRSEMNVSTLELGDSALYLCASSLGYGREPQHFGDGTRLSIL.

The rearrangement joins TRBV28 to TRBJ1-4; 7 nucleotides agree with TRBD1. This CDR3 comprises 15 residues. From germline, CDR1 is MDHEN and CDR2 SYDVKM. Trimming at V came to 5 bases and at J to 5 bases, leaving 8 bases not matched to a gene. The CDR3 DNA sequence: TGTGCCAGCAGTATCAGACAGGGAATCAATGAAAAACTGTTTTTT. Translated, it gives CASSIRQGINEKLFF.

This sequence joins TRBV4-2 and TRBJ2-3; 15 bases agree with TRBD2. Trimming took 5 bases from V and 0 from J; bases not matched to a gene: 12. The CDR3 contains 20 residues. Per germline, CDR1 LGHNA and CDR2 YNFKEQ. The CDR3 region is CASSSLRGTSGRRSTDTQYF. In DNA, the CDR3 is TGTGCCAGCAGCTCCCTCAGAGGGACTAGCGGGAGGAGAAGCACAGATACGCAGTATTTT.

This chain connects TRBV3-1 (or the pseudogene TRBV3-2) to TRBJ1-5; weak D call: TRBD1 (5 bases). The CDR3 contains 15 residues. The V gene lost 1 base and the J gene lost 3 bases, with 10 bases spanning the gap. Germline V gene sequence: CDR1 LGHDT, CDR2 YNNKEL (reference sequence). The DNA of the CDR3 is TGTGCCAGCAGCCAAGGGGGGGGAAACAATCAGCCCCAGCATTTT. It codes for CASSQGGGNNQPQHF.

The chain links TRBV11-2 to TRBJ2-7; 8 bases are shared with TRBD2. The CDR3 extends over 15 amino acids. Trimming took 4 bases from V and 7 from J; bases not matched to a gene: 12. Germline V gene lookup returns CDR1 SGHAT and CDR2 FQNNGV. The CDR3 DNA reads as TGTGCCAGCAGCTCTTCCATAGCGGGGAAGAGTGAGCAGTACTTC. It codes for CASSSSIAGKSEQYF.

V is TRBV2 and J is TRBJ2-7; 7 nucleotides line up with TRBD2. With V trimmed by 6 bases and J by 0 bases, 5 bases remained unmatched. This CDR3 is 14 amino acids long. Germline CDR1 and CDR2: SNHLY and FYNNEI. The CDR3 sequence: CASRYSGSSYEQYF. CDR3 DNA: TGTGCCAGCAGGTATAGCGGGTCCTCCTACGAGCAGTACTTC.

The CDR3: CASSTKQETQYF. In DNA, the CDR3 is TGTGCCAGCAGCACCAAACAAGAGACCCAGTACTTC. The chain combines TRBV7-9 with TRBJ2-5; D unresolved. V gave up 5 bases and J gave up 2 bases, with 6 bases separating them. Germline-derived CDR1 and CDR2 are SEHNR and FQNEAQ (reference sequence). The CDR3 spans 12 residues.

This clone was observed a few times. The V call is TRBV7-8, the J call TRBJ1-3; 7 bases are a match to TRBD1. Germline V gene lookup returns CDR1 SGHVS and CDR2 FQNEAQ. Trimming cost V 5 bases and J 0 bases; bases outside gene matches: 7. The CDR3 runs 16 residues. The CDR3 region has the DNA TGTGCCAGCAGCGCGGACAGGTTGAGCTCTGGAAACACCATATATTTT. This encodes CASSADRLSSGNTIYF.

The CDR3 bases are TGCGCCAGCAGCTTGGATTCGGAGAAGTATACGCAGTATTTT. Protein: CASSLDSEKYTQYF. The genes are TRBV5-1 and TRBJ2-3; D is uncertain. CDR1 and CDR2 (germline): SGHRS, YFSETQ. V dropped 0 bases and J dropped 7 bases, with 12 bases sitting between them. This CDR3 contains 14 residues.

A word on this clone: Other DNA sequences within the sample encode an identical CDR3. V is TRBV12-3 or TRBV12-4 and J is TRBJ1-2; 7 positions match TRBD1. V shed 8 bases and J 8 bases; nucleotides not matched to a gene: 11. The length of the CDR3 is 13 residues. The CDR3 reads CASARQGGYGYTF. CDR3 bases: TGTGCCAGCGCCAGACAGGGAGGCTACGGCTACACCTTC.

The chain couples TRBV6-2 or TRBV6-3 to TRBJ2-4, with TRBD2 identical over 7 bases. The ends lost 1 base at V and 6 bases at J; junction bases unmatched: 6. This CDR3 region has 15 residues. Germline V gene data show CDR1 as MNHEY and CDR2 as SVGEGT. The CDR3 DNA sequence: TGTGCCAGCAGTTACTACGGGGGGTCGGTAAACATTCAGTACTTC. This codes for CASSYYGGSVNIQYF.

This clone has a single count. This sequence joins TRBV7-9 and TRBJ1-5; TRBD1 might be the D (6 bases). This CDR3 comprises 16 residues. Germline assignment: CDR1 SEHNR and CDR2 FQNEAQ (reference sequence). V lost 0 bases, J lost 5 bases, and 14 bases lay in between. The CDR3 DNA reads TGTGCCAGCAGCTTAGCGGTGGGGGCCGGGGATCAGCCCCAGCATTTT. Amino acids: CASSLAVGAGDQPQHF.

A single count supports this clone. The CDR3, as DNA: TGTGCCAGCAGCCCCGGACATACCTGGGCCGGGGAGCTGTTTTTT. Its translation is CASSPGHTWAGELFF. J is TRBJ2-2 and V is TRBV7-9, with a weak D call TRBD1 (5 bases). This CDR3 spans 15 amino acids. Trimming cost V 5 bases and J 6 bases, with 16 bases left between them. Germline V gene lookup returns CDR1 SEHNR and CDR2 FQNEAQ (reference sequence).

The chain recombines TRBV18 with TRBJ2-7; D ambiguous. Germline CDR1 KGHSH, CDR2 LQKENI. Trimming took 6 bases from V and 1 from J, leaving 10 bases between them. This CDR3 contains 13 residues. CDR3: CASSEQESYEQYF. The CDR3 DNA sequence: TGTGCCAGCTCGGAGCAGGAATCCTACGAGCAGTACTTC. Combining the CDR3 with reference TRBV18 and TRBJ2-7 gives the whole variable domain NAGVMQNPRHLVRRRGQEARLRCSPMKGHSHVYWYRQLPEEGLKFMVYLQKENIIDESGMPKERFSAEFPKEGPSILRIQQVVRGDSAAYFCASSEQESYEQYFGPGTRLTVT.

This chain connects TRBV25-1 to TRBJ1-2, with D tentatively TRBD1 (6 bases). CDR1 and CDR2 from the germline V gene are MGHDK and SYGVNS. V lost 8 bases and J 2 bases, leaving 12 bases between the germline ends. CDR3 size: 13 residues. The CDR3 DNA sequence: TGTGCCAGCTCCAAAGGGGGGAACTATGGCTACACCTTC. It is translated as CASSKGGNYGYTF.

This chain uses TRBV5-1 with TRBJ1-6; no clear D gene. CDR3 length equals 15 residues. V was shortened by 0 bases and J by 9 bases, with 13 bases between the two germline ends. CDR1 SGHRS and CDR2 YFSETQ come from the germline V gene. The CDR3 sequence is CASSLDGVMSSPLHF. The CDR3 bases are TGCGCCAGCAGCTTGGATGGGGTTATGAGTTCACCCCTCCACTTT.

The chain is built from TRBV4-3 and TRBJ2-6; D not certain. V shed 0 bases and J shed 4 bases, with 7 bases lying between them. Germline V CDR1 and CDR2: LGHNA, YSLEER. The CDR3 consists of 15 residues. CDR3 loop: CASSQDRGGANVLTF. The CDR3 DNA sequence: TGCGCCAGCAGCCAAGATAGAGGAGGGGCCAACGTCCTGACTTTC.

The chain employs TRBV3-1 (or the pseudogene TRBV3-2) and TRBJ1-2; possibly TRBD1 for D (5 bases). Germline V CDR1 and CDR2: LGHDT, YNNKEL (reference sequence). Trimming removed 1 base at V and 5 bases at J, with 14 bases between. The CDR3 spans 15 residues. CDR3 loop: CASSQAGGDGYGYTF. The CDR3, as DNA: TGTGCCAGCAGCCAAGCCGGAGGGGATGGGTATGGCTACACCTTC.

The chain links TRBV6-1 to TRBJ1-5; weak D call: TRBD1 (6 bases). The germline CDR1 and CDR2 sequences are MNHNS and SASEGT. V dropped 1 base and J dropped 4 bases, with 11 bases sitting between them. CDR3 length: 15 residues. The CDR3 DNA sequence: TGTGCCAGCAGTGAAGTAAGTGGGACAAATCAGCCCCAGCATTTT. It yields the protein CASSEVSGTNQPQHF.

The chain couples TRBV19 to TRBJ1-2; tentatively, D is TRBD1 (5 bases). The CDR3 length is 18 residues. Trimming shortened V by 4 bases and J by 8 bases, and 29 bases separated the two germline ends. CDR1 and CDR2 (germline): LNHDA, SQIVND (reference sequence). CDR3 sequence (DNA): TGTGCCAGTAGTACCCCCCGGGGGTTGGGGGAACTGTCTACCGGCTACACCTTC. It encodes CASSTPRGLGELSTGYTF.

V is TRBV29-1 and J is TRBJ2-3; 8 bases align to TRBD1. The CDR3 runs to 15 residues. Germline CDR1 and CDR2: SQVTM and ANQGSEA. V trimming: 5 bases; J trimming: 2 bases; junction bases outside the gene matches: 9. The CDR3, as DNA: TGCAGCGTTTACTCCGGGACAGGAAACACAGATACGCAGTATTTT. Encoded protein: CSVYSGTGNTDTQYF.